This record looks at one T cell receptor beta chain sequence and its context. V was clipped by 8 bases and J by 2 bases; unmatched bases: 9. The CDR3 consists of 15 residues. Germline assignment: CDR1 MDHEN and CDR2 SYDVKM. These data come from a study of blood T cell repertoires in COVID-19. For the study at large: The analysed material was cDNA or gDNA that came from T cells, B-cell-depleted T cells, or PBMCs.

Sequenced by immunoSEQ multiplex PCR; TCRdb stores in-frame clones only, minus some. Among 130,000 to 150,000 clones listed, around nine tenths were seen once. The genes are TRBV28 and TRBJ2-5; 9 bases are shared with TRBD2. The sequence came from a human donor in a cohort sampled during active COVID-19. Material: peripheral blood. This CDR3 is CASAGLAGRQETQYF. CDR3 DNA: TGTGCCAGCGCGGGGCTAGCGGGGAGACAAGAGACCCAGTACTTC.